Listed here are 30 T cell receptor beta chains from one sample, sequenced in a study of blood T cell repertoires in COVID-19. Repertoires were generated with immunoSEQ multiplex PCR, while TCRdb's copy carries only in-frame clones and drops some. Of about 290,000 clones listed, approximately 80% are singletons. The sequenced sample was peripheral blood. The receptor set was obtained from a woman in her fifties or sixties with active or convalescent COVID-19.

This clone showed up just once. CDR3 region: CASSQDGSGPHNEQFF. DNA for the CDR3: TGCGCCAGCAGCCAAGATGGTAGCGGGCCTCACAATGAGCAGTTCTTC. The chain couples TRBV4-1 to TRBJ2-1; TRBD2 aligns across 7 bases. The CDR3 is 16 residues long. The V gene end was trimmed by 0 bases and the J gene end by 5 bases; junction bases not matched to a gene: 7. The germline V gene encodes CDR1 MGHRA and CDR2 YSYEKL.

The V gene is TRBV10-3, the J gene TRBJ2-7; no firm D call. Trimming shortened V by 4 bases and J by 2 bases, and 9 bases separated the two germline ends. The CDR3 length is 13 residues. Per germline, CDR1 ENHRY and CDR2 SYGVKD. In DNA form, the CDR3 reads TGTGCCATCAGTGTTGGGCAGACCTACGAGCAGTACTTC. This encodes CAISVGQTYEQYF.

The chain carries TRBV19 and TRBJ1-2; 10 positions match TRBD1. Per the germline V gene, CDR1 is LNHDA and CDR2 is SQIVND (reference sequence). V shed 3 bases and J 10 bases; nucleotides not matched to a gene: 11. The CDR3 totals 15 residues. CDR3 region: CASSIGATGGKDYTF. The CDR3 coding sequence is TGTGCCAGTAGTATTGGGGCGACAGGGGGCAAGGACTACACCTTC.

The V gene is TRBV5-1, the J gene TRBJ2-3; 12 nucleotides match TRBD2. Germline CDR1 and CDR2: SGHRS and YFSETQ. The CDR3 length is 16 residues. The V and J ends lost 6 bases and 6 bases, in that order; junction bases with no gene match: 11. The CDR3 reads CASTRSGLAGMDTQYF. The CDR3 DNA reads TGCGCCAGCACCCGTTCCGGACTAGCGGGAATGGATACGCAGTATTTT.

The rearrangement joins TRBV18 to TRBJ2-1; 9 nucleotides line up with TRBD1. Per the germline V gene, CDR1 is KGHSH and CDR2 is LQKENI. Trimming at V came to 4 bases and at J to 4 bases, leaving 5 bases not matched to a gene. The CDR3 loop spans 15 amino acids. CDR3 residues: CASSQDRGGYNEQFF. The CDR3 DNA is TGTGCCAGCTCACAGGACAGGGGAGGTTACAATGAGCAGTTCTTC.

J is TRBJ2-7 and V is TRBV19; 8 bases align to TRBD1. This CDR3 comprises 16 residues. V was pared by 5 bases and J by 6 bases, with 15 bases of the junction left unmatched. Germline V gene data show CDR1 as LNHDA and CDR2 as SQIVND (reference sequence). The CDR3, as DNA: TGTGCCAGTAGTCCATCCCAGGACAGGGAAGTCGGCGAGCAGTACTTC. It translates to CASSPSQDREVGEQYF.

The chain recombines TRBV14 with TRBJ1-1; D is possibly TRBD1 (6 bases). V dropped 2 bases and J dropped 3 bases, with 22 bases sitting between them. Germline loops: CDR1 SGHDN, CDR2 FVKESK. The CDR3 length is 18 residues. CDR3 amino acids: CASSQNGWGRAPYTEAFF. CDR3 nucleotide sequence: TGTGCCAGCAGCCAAAATGGGTGGGGGCGCGCCCCTTACACTGAAGCTTTCTTT.

The CDR3 nucleotides read TGTGCCAGCAGCCATGACAGGGTGGGGGACTATGGCTACACCTTC. As protein: CASSHDRVGDYGYTF. V gene TRBV11-2 combines with J gene TRBJ1-2, with 7 bases lining up with TRBD1. V shed 5 bases, J shed 3 bases, and the junction held 9 bases outside the gene matches. The CDR3 consists of 15 residues. Germline assignment: CDR1 SGHAT and CDR2 FQNNGV.

The chain is built from TRBV28 and TRBJ1-4, with TRBD1 matching over 8 bases. Per the germline V gene, CDR1 is MDHEN and CDR2 is SYDVKM. With 3 bases clipped from V and 7 bases from J, the junction kept 7 bases outside the gene matches. The CDR3 covers 15 residues. The CDR3 coding sequence is TGTGCCAGCAGTTTGGACAGGGTCGGGACTGAAAAACTGTTTTTT. This sequence encodes CASSLDRVGTEKLFF.

The V call is TRBV7-9, the J call TRBJ2-3; TRBD1 might be the D (6 bases). The CDR3 has 17 amino acids. Germline-derived CDR1 and CDR2 are SEHNR and FQNEAQ (reference sequence). V lost 6 bases, J lost 4 bases, and 23 bases lay in between. DNA of the CDR3: TGTGCCAGCAGTTCCTATAAAGCGACAGGAAGGGCAGATACGCAGTATTTT. As protein: CASSSYKATGRADTQYF. Full variable domain (remainder filled in from reference TRBV7-9 and TRBJ2-3): DTGVSQNPRHKITKRGQNVTFRCDPISEHNRLYWYRQTLGQGPEFLTYFQNEAQLEKSRLLSDRFSAERPKGSFSTLEIQRTEQGDSAMYLCASSSYKATGRADTQYFGPGTRLTVL.

The rearrangement uses TRBV3-1 (or the pseudogene TRBV3-2) and TRBJ2-1; 10 bases are a match to TRBD2. From germline, CDR1 is LGHDT and CDR2 YNNKEL (reference sequence). Unmatched junction bases numbered 4, after V lost 4 bases and J lost 10 bases. This CDR3 contains 13 residues. The CDR3 spells CASSPSGSREQFF. In DNA, the CDR3 is TGTGCCAGCAGCCCTAGCGGGAGTAGAGAGCAGTTCTTC.

The chain is built from TRBV28 and TRBJ1-1, with D possibly TRBD1 on 6 matching bases. Trimming took 3 bases from V and 0 from J, leaving 11 bases between them. CDR1 MDHEN and CDR2 SYDVKM come from the germline V gene. The CDR3 totals 15 residues. This CDR3 is CASSLGRGLNTEAFF. The CDR3 DNA follows: TGTGCCAGCAGTTTGGGCAGGGGCCTGAACACTGAAGCTTTCTTT. The full variable domain, in which reference TRBV28 and TRBJ1-1 provide the parts outside the CDR3, is DVKVTQSSRYLVKRTGEKVFLECVQDMDHENMFWYRQDPGLGLRLIYFSYDVKMKEKGDIPEGYSVSREKKERFSLILESASTNQTSMYLCASSLGRGLNTEAFFGQGTRLTVV.

The chain employs TRBV19 and TRBJ2-5; 11 bases match TRBD2. Germline CDR1 and CDR2: LNHDA and SQIVND (reference sequence). This CDR3 region has 14 residues. V dropped 10 bases and J dropped 5; count of bases not matched to a gene: 9. The DNA for the CDR3 is TGTGCCACGACTAGCGGGACCGATAGGGAGACCCAGTACTTC. Its protein product is CATTSGTDRETQYF. The full variable domain, rest sourced from reference TRBV19 and TRBJ2-5, is DGGITQSPKYLFRKEGQNVTLSCEQNLNHDAMYWYRQDPGQGLRLIYYSQIVNDFQKGDIAEGYSVSREKKESFPLTVTSAQKNPTAFYLCATTSGTDRETQYFGPGTRLLVL.

The chain couples TRBV3-1 (or the pseudogene TRBV3-2) to TRBJ2-4; the match to TRBD2 covers 9 bases. The V and J ends lost 0 bases and 7 bases, in that order; junction bases with no gene match: 1. This CDR3 has 14 residues. In germline, CDR1 is LGHDT, CDR2 YNNKEL (reference sequence). Here the CDR3 reads CASSQDGLANIQYF. The CDR3 nucleotides are TGTGCCAGCAGCCAAGATGGACTAGCGAACATTCAGTACTTC.

The chain joins TRBV6-6 to TRBJ2-3, with D unresolved. V lost 0 bases to trimming and J lost 6 bases, with 4 bases between them. This CDR3 contains 12 residues. Germline CDR1 reads MNHNY; CDR2 reads SVGAGI (reference sequence). The CDR3 spells CASSYSGDTQYF. The DNA for the CDR3 is TGTGCCAGCAGTTACTCCGGGGATACGCAGTATTTT.

This clone has more than one count but fewer than ten. This chain connects TRBV7-2 to TRBJ1-2, with TRBD1 matching 9 bases. The CDR3 length is 14 residues. Germline trimming cut 5 bases from V and 6 bases from J; bases unmatched to any gene: 7. Germline CDR1 and CDR2: SGHTA and FQGNSA. CDR3 sequence: CASSGRTGGDGYTF. CDR3 nucleotides: TGTGCCAGCAGCGGAAGAACAGGGGGCGATGGCTACACCTTC.

The rearrangement joins TRBV5-5 to TRBJ2-7; a weak D match, TRBD2 (5 bases). This CDR3 comprises 14 residues. Germline V gene lookup returns CDR1 SGHKS and CDR2 YYEKEE (reference sequence). V gave up 6 bases and J gave up 3 bases, with 16 bases separating them. In DNA, the CDR3 is TGTGCCAGCACCTCGAGTGGGAGACACTACGAGCAGTACTTC. Translation: CASTSSGRHYEQYF. Filled out from reference TRBV5-5 and TRBJ2-7, the complete variable domain reads DAGVTQSPTHLIKTRGQQVTLRCSPISGHKSVSWYQQVLGQGPQFIFQYYEKEERGRGNFPDRFSARQFPNYSSELNVNALLLGDSALYLCASTSSGRHYEQYFGPGTRLTVT.

The rearrangement links TRBV5-1 to TRBJ2-7, with 9 bases lining up with TRBD1. Germline CDR1 SGHRS, CDR2 YFSETQ. The CDR3 runs to 18 residues. With 3 bases clipped from V and 4 bases from J, the junction kept 17 bases outside the gene matches. The CDR3 bases are TGCGCCAGCAGCTCTGGTGCCCACAGGGGGCTAGAGCGGTACGAGCAGTACTTC. Amino acid sequence: CASSSGAHRGLERYEQYF.

The chain couples TRBV5-1 to TRBJ2-3, with a tentative D call TRBD2 (7 bases). Germline V gene lookup returns CDR1 SGHRS and CDR2 YFSETQ. V lost 4 bases and J lost 1, with 13 bases in between. This CDR3 is 15 amino acids long. The CDR3 bases are TGCGCCAGCAGCCCGGACAGCGGGGGCACAGATACGCAGTATTTT. The encoded protein is CASSPDSGGTDTQYF. Drawing the rest from reference TRBV5-1 and TRBJ2-3, the complete variable domain is KAGVTQTPRYLIKTRGQQVTLSCSPISGHRSVSWYQQTPGQGLQFLFEYFSETQRNKGNFPGRFSGRQFSNSRSEMNVSTLELGDSALYLCASSPDSGGTDTQYFGPGTRLTVL.

The chain joins TRBV6-5 to TRBJ2-3, with 8 bases matching TRBD2. The CDR3 length is 13 residues. V lost 7 bases to trimming and J lost 6 bases; unmatched junction nucleotides: 6. Per the germline V gene, CDR1 is MNHEY and CDR2 is SVGAGI. This chain's CDR3 is CASTGLAVDTQYF. The CDR3 DNA is TGTGCCAGCACAGGACTAGCCGTGGATACGCAGTATTTT.

The CDR3: CASSRSGQGARYGYTF. The CDR3 DNA reads as TGTGCCAGCTCACGGTCTGGACAGGGGGCGCGTTATGGCTACACCTTC. The V and J genes are TRBV18 and TRBJ1-2; TRBD1 agrees at 11 bases. V lost 4 bases and J lost 5; bases outside the gene matches: 9. The CDR3 is 16 amino acids. Germline V gives CDR1 KGHSH, CDR2 LQKENI. The whole variable domain, remainder taken from reference TRBV18 and TRBJ1-2, is NAGVMQNPRHLVRRRGQEARLRCSPMKGHSHVYWYRQLPEEGLKFMVYLQKENIIDESGMPKERFSAEFPKEGPSILRIQQVVRGDSAAYFCASSRSGQGARYGYTFGSGTRLTVV.

The rearrangement joins TRBV5-6 to TRBJ1-5, with 7 positions matching TRBD1. CDR1 is SGHDT, CDR2 YYEEEE, per germline. The trim removed 0 bases at V and 5 bases at J, leaving 2 bases unmatched. The CDR3 is 14 amino acids. CDR3 DNA sequence: TGTGCCAGCAGCTTGGTAGGACAGGATCAGCCCCAGCATTTT. Its translation: CASSLVGQDQPQHF.

This sequence joins TRBV5-4 and TRBJ2-1; 7 nucleotides line up with TRBD2. There are 16 residues in the CDR3. With V trimmed by 4 bases and J by 3 bases, 10 bases remained unmatched. Germline V gene sequence: CDR1 SGHNT, CDR2 YYREEE (reference sequence). CDR3 coding DNA: TGTGCCAGCAGCGCCCGACTAGCTAGTGGCTACAATGAGCAGTTCTTC. Residues: CASSARLASGYNEQFF.

The chain uses TRBV3-1 (or the pseudogene TRBV3-2) and TRBJ1-2, with D perhaps matching TRBD1 (6 bases). V gave up 0 bases and J gave up 2 bases, with 10 bases separating them. Germline assignment: CDR1 LGHDT and CDR2 YNNKEL (reference sequence). The CDR3 has 15 residues. The CDR3 coding sequence is TGTGCCAGCAGCCAAGAACCGCAGGGGAACTATGGCTACACCTTC. Translating it yields CASSQEPQGNYGYTF.

This chain connects TRBV28 to TRBJ2-5, with 7 nucleotides matching TRBD1. With 6 bases clipped from V and 6 bases from J, the junction kept 4 bases outside the gene matches. In germline, CDR1 is MDHEN, CDR2 SYDVKM. The CDR3 runs to 12 residues. Here the CDR3 DNA reads TGTGCCAGCAGCACAGGGGCTCAGACCCAGTACTTC. The encoded protein is CASSTGAQTQYF.

This chain links TRBV25-1 with TRBJ1-2; no clear D gene. This CDR3 contains 13 residues. CDR1 and CDR2 from the germline V gene are MGHDK and SYGVNS. Trimming shortened V by 2 bases and J by 2 bases, and 6 bases separated the two germline ends. CDR3 amino acids: CASSEAVNYGYTF. The CDR3 DNA reads as TGTGCCAGCAGTGAAGCAGTCAACTATGGCTACACCTTC.

Ten or more counts support this clone. The genes are TRBV28 and TRBJ1-5; the D gene is possibly TRBD1 (5 bases). The CDR3 spans 12 residues. Germline-derived CDR1 and CDR2 are MDHEN and SYDVKM. Trimming removed 5 bases at V and 9 bases at J, with 11 bases between. This chain's CDR3 is CASSRNRRPQHF. The CDR3 DNA is TGTGCCAGCAGTCGAAACAGGAGGCCCCAGCATTTT.

The chain has TRBV30 and TRBJ2-2, with D perhaps matching TRBD1 (6 bases). From germline, CDR1 is GTSNPN and CDR2 SVGIG (reference sequence). The CDR3 extends over 13 amino acids. Trimming took off 5 bases at V and 6 bases at J, with 13 bases between the two ends. The CDR3 nucleotides read TGTGCCTGGGAGGCAGGGGCCTCCGGGGAGCTGTTTTTT. Its translation: CAWEAGASGELFF.

CDR3 sequence: CASSSPYTDTQYF. CDR3 in DNA: TGTGCCAGCAGCTCCCCCTATACAGATACGCAGTATTTT. V gene TRBV9 combines with J gene TRBJ2-3; no firm D call. CDR3 size: 13 residues. CDR1 and CDR2 (germline): SGDLS, YYNGEE. Trimming removed 4 bases from V and 3 bases from J, with 9 bases in between.

This clone was counted once. For the CDR3, the DNA is TGTGCCAGTAGTCTTAAAGGACAGGGTAGGCGGGAGACCCAGTACTTC. The encoded protein is CASSLKGQGRRETQYF. This rearrangement joins TRBV19 to TRBJ2-5; 8 positions agree with TRBD1. The CDR3 runs to 16 residues. The germline CDR1 and CDR2 sequences are LNHDA and SQIVND (reference sequence). J lost 5 bases, V lost 5 bases, and 13 bases had no gene match.